This T cell receptor beta chain came from a study of cytomegalovirus exposure and HLA in healthy donors. Study-wide results and limits: A few of the chains that were CMV-associated were confirmed in vitro to be specific for CMV antigens. Cytomegalovirus status was reportedly diagnosed by the classifier with high specificity and sensitivity.

The repertoire was sequenced with immunoSEQ multiplex PCR; TCRdb's copy has only in-frame clones and lacks some. This table holds some 140,000 clones, 70% to 90% found once. CDR3 size: 13 residues. With 2 bases removed from V and 4 bases from J, the gap between germline ends came to 11 bases. CDR1 and CDR2 (germline): GTSNPN, SVGIG (reference sequence). While the first cohort had fewer than 850 subjects, the donors belonged to the separate validation cohort of more than 95 subjects. Regarding this clone: The antigen is undetermined.

The J gene is TRBJ1-1, the V gene TRBV30; D perhaps matches TRBD1 (6 bases). The source is a man younger than 35 in good health and CMV-seronegative. Sequencing was carried out using PBMCs. CDR3 in amino acids: CAWSQQGATEAFF. The CDR3, as DNA: TGTGCCTGGAGTCAACAGGGAGCCACTGAAGCTTTCTTT.